The rows below give T cell receptor beta chains drawn from one sample of a study of T cell changes during pregnancy in multiple sclerosis. Using immunoSEQ multiplex PCR, the repertoire was profiled, and TCRdb retains in-frame clones only, with some absent. Of tens of thousands of clones in the sample, 92% are singletons; the top ten hold under 0.7%. The material was CD4+ T cells from peripheral blood mononuclear cells, obtained after pregnancy. The receptors were gathered from a female donor with multiple sclerosis, enrolled in a pregnancy study. Each CDR3 is given with its conserved first and last residue. The D gene is left open where the match is weak. The size entry is marked missing in some rows and otherwise reads once, few, many or a size class.

TRBJ2-5,TRBD1,TRBV7-2,.,CASSFDRGPQETQYF,TGTGCCAGCAGCTTCGACAGGGGGCCCCAAGAGACCCAGTACTTC
TRBJ1-1,TRBD1,TRBV9,.,CASSVVGTGGTEAFF,TGTGCCAGCAGCGTAGTAGGGACAGGGGGCACTGAAGCTTTCTTT
TRBJ2-7,TRBD2,TRBV29-1,.,CSVGFGGRITEQYF,TGCAGCGTGGGGTTCGGCGGGAGGATCACCGAGCAGTACTTC
TRBJ2-7,TRBD2,TRBV28,.,CASSSLSSGSYEQYF,TGTGCCAGCAGTTCTCTCTCTAGCGGGAGCTACGAGCAGTACTTC
TRBJ2-1,.,TRBV28,.,CASSPTSTHYNEQFF,TGTGCCAGCAGCCCAACTAGCACCCACTACAATGAGCAGTTCTTC
TRBJ1-4,.,TRBV6-4,.,CASGGDEKLFF,TGTGCCAGCGGGGGCGACGAAAAACTGTTTTTT
TRBJ1-4,.,TRBV9,.,CASSVAPDNEKLFF,TGTGCCAGCAGCGTAGCTCCAGATAATGAAAAACTGTTTTTT
TRBJ2-3,.,TRBV4-1,.,CASSFGTDTQYF,TGCGCCAGCAGCTTCGGCACAGATACGCAGTATTTT
TRBJ1-4,TRBD1,TRBV18,.,CASSEQGAANEKLFF,TGTGCCAGCTCAGAACAGGGGGCGGCTAATGAAAAACTGTTTTTT
TRBJ2-7,TRBD1,TRBV14,.,CASSQETGRTYEQYF,TGTGCCAGCAGCCAAGAGACAGGGAGAACCTACGAGCAGTACTTC
TRBJ1-1,.,TRBV19,.,CASSRLDSPNTEAFF,TGTGCCAGTAGTAGACTCGACAGCCCGAACACTGAAGCTTTCTTT
TRBJ2-1,.,TRBV9,.,CASSVGSVYFDNEQFF,TGTGCCAGCAGCGTAGGAAGCGTTTACTTTGACAATGAGCAGTTCTTC
TRBJ2-2,TRBD2,TRBV5-4,.,CASSLGTSGRSGELFF,TGTGCCAGCAGCTTGGGGACTAGCGGGAGGTCCGGGGAGCTGTTTTTT
TRBJ2-3,.,TRBV7-6,.,CASSPRTNTDTQYF,TGTGCCAGCAGCCCCCGGACTAACACAGATACGCAGTATTTT
TRBJ2-4,TRBD1,TRBV7-2,.,CASSLYNRGDGRNIQYF,TGTGCCAGCAGCCTTTACAACAGGGGAGATGGAAGAAACATTCAGTACTTC
TRBJ2-1,TRBD2,TRBV19,.,CASNEGLALRGEQFF,TGTGCCAGTAATGAGGGACTAGCTTTACGCGGTGAGCAGTTCTTC
TRBJ1-1,.,TRBV7-2,.,CASSLGEPNTEAFF,TGTGCCAGCAGCTTAGGGGAGCCGAACACTGAAGCTTTCTTT
TRBJ2-3,.,TRBV6-6,.,CATTGGVPDTQYF,TGTGCCACGACCGGGGGAGTGCCAGATACGCAGTATTTT
TRBJ2-3,.,TRBV5-5,.,CASSLGATDTQYF,TGTGCCAGCAGCCTGGGGGCTACAGATACGCAGTATTTT
TRBJ1-2,.,TRBV5-4,once,CASSFPRYGYTF,TGTGCCAGCAGCTTCCCGAGGTATGGCTACACCTTC
TRBJ1-3,.,TRBV6-5,few,CASSYLSGNTIYF,TGTGCCAGCAGTTACCTTTCCGGAAACACCATATATTTT
TRBJ2-1,TRBD2,TRBV7-9,.,CASSLTSGRAFGSYNEQFF,TGTGCCAGCAGCCTAACTAGCGGGAGGGCCTTTGGGTCCTACAATGAGCAGTTCTTC
TRBJ2-2,.,TRBV5-5,.,CASSNSHTGELFF,TGTGCCAGCAGTAACTCCCACACCGGGGAGCTGTTTTTT
TRBJ2-7,.,TRBV19,.,CASSIYPGESYEQYF,TGTGCCAGTAGTATATATCCAGGGGAGTCCTACGAGCAGTACTTC
TRBJ2-5,TRBD1,TRBV5-1,.,CASSSSGTGVETQYF,TGCGCCAGCAGCTCTTCCGGGACAGGGGTCGAGACCCAGTACTTC
TRBJ2-2,.,TRBV6-5,.,CASSQSTGELFF,TGTGCCAGCAGTCAGTCAACCGGGGAGCTGTTTTTT
TRBJ2-2,.,TRBV11-3,.,CASSRHTGELFF,TGTGCCAGCAGCCGTCACACCGGGGAGCTGTTTTTT
TRBJ2-6,.,TRBV6-1,.,CASSELGGANVLTF,TGTGCCAGCAGTGAATTGGGCGGGGCCAACGTCCTGACTTTC
TRBJ1-2,.,TRBV2,.,CASNYAGLNYGYTF,TGTGCCAGCAACTACGCAGGGCTTAACTATGGCTACACCTTC
TRBJ2-2,TRBD2,TRBV5-4,.,CASSPRLAGGPGELFF,TGTGCCAGCAGCCCCCGACTAGCGGGAGGGCCTGGGGAGCTGTTTTTT
TRBJ2-3,TRBD2,TRBV7-9,.,CASSLRAGGRTDTQYF,TGTGCCAGCAGCTTACGGGCGGGAGGCCGCACAGATACGCAGTATTTT
TRBJ1-1,TRBD1,TRBV19,.,CASSPWTGQASEAFF,TGTGCCAGTAGTCCCTGGACAGGACAGGCCTCTGAAGCTTTCTTT
TRBJ2-3,.,TRBV6-5,few,CASKAGRGRDTQYF,TGTGCCAGCAAAGCCGGGAGAGGACGTGATACGCAGTATTTT
TRBJ2-6,TRBD1,TRBV2,.,CASSPPGTALVLTF,TGTGCCAGCAGTCCACCTGGGACAGCCCTAGTCCTGACTTTC
TRBJ2-7,TRBD2,TRBV19,.,CASSQLAGGVYEQYF,TGTGCCAGTAGCCAACTAGCGGGAGGCGTGTACGAGCAGTACTTC
TRBJ2-1,TRBD2,TRBV18,.,CASSPPEGGRMGNEQFF,TGTGCCAGCTCACCCCCTGAGGGCGGGAGAATGGGGAATGAGCAGTTCTTC
TRBJ2-1,TRBD2,TRBV27,once,CASSSGLAGNEQFF,TGTGCCAGCAGTTCGGGACTAGCGGGAAATGAGCAGTTCTTC
TRBJ2-7,TRBD2,TRBV6-5,.,CASSYGTSGSEQYF,TGTGCCAGCAGTTACGGTACTAGCGGGAGCGAGCAGTACTTC
TRBJ2-1,TRBD2,TRBV4-1,.,CASSQVGGDWNEQFF,TGCGCCAGCAGCCAAGTTGGGGGGGATTGGAATGAGCAGTTCTTC
TRBJ1-2,.,TRBV7-2,.,CASSQDSANYGYTF,TGTGCCAGCAGCCAGGATTCAGCTAACTATGGCTACACCTTC
TRBJ2-2,.,TRBV7-8,.,CASSSQLGRNTGELFF,TGTGCCAGCAGCTCACAACTAGGGAGAAACACCGGGGAGCTGTTTTTT
TRBJ2-1,TRBD2,TRBV5-1,.,CASSLLAGVGNEQFF,TGCGCCAGCAGCTTACTAGCGGGAGTGGGCAATGAGCAGTTCTTC
TRBJ2-1,TRBD2,TRBV19,.,CASSRGLAGGYNEQFF,TGTGCCAGTAGTAGGGGACTAGCGGGGGGGTACAATGAGCAGTTCTTC
TRBJ2-3,TRBD2,TRBV27,.,CASSLSGRSTDTQYF,TGTGCCAGCAGTCTTAGCGGGAGGAGTACAGATACGCAGTATTTT
TRBJ1-1,.,TRBV29-1,.,CSGRQTNTEAFF,TGCAGCGGGCGACAGACGAACACTGAAGCTTTCTTT
TRBJ2-3,.,TRBV5-4,.,CASSLRRDRSTDTQYF,TGTGCCAGCAGCTTGAGGCGGGACCGTAGCACAGATACGCAGTATTTT
TRBJ2-1,.,TRBV29-1,once,CSAGDSEQFF,TGCAGCGCCGGTGATTCGGAGCAGTTCTTC
TRBJ2-6,TRBD2,TRBV5-4,.,CASSPTFGTSAISGANVLTF,TGTGCCAGCAGTCCCACCTTCGGGACTAGCGCGATCTCTGGGGCCAACGTCCTGACTTTC
TRBJ2-6,TRBD1,TRBV7-2,.,CASSITGGFSSGANVLTF,TGTGCCAGCAGCATCACAGGGGGCTTCAGCTCTGGGGCCAACGTCCTGACTTTC
TRBJ2-3,.,TRBV2,.,CASSTFRDTQYF,TGTGCCAGCTCTACTTTCCGAGATACGCAGTATTTT
TRBJ1-5,.,TRBV9,.,CASSAGFGQPQHF,TGTGCCAGCAGCGCAGGGTTCGGTCAGCCCCAGCATTTT
TRBJ1-2,.,TRBV5-8,.,CASSPAGNYGYTF,TGTGCCAGCAGCCCGGCGGGGAACTATGGCTACACCTTC
TRBJ2-5,TRBD2,TRBV7-2,.,CASSRLASQETQYF,TGTGCCAGCAGTCGACTAGCGTCCCAAGAGACCCAGTACTTC
TRBJ2-2,.,TRBV28,once,CASSPRLSILSGELFF,TGTGCCAGCAGTCCCCGACTCTCTATCCTCTCCGGGGAGCTGTTTTTT
TRBJ2-1,TRBD2,TRBV4-3,.,CASSQVGGTYNEQFF,TGCGCCAGCAGCCAAGTGGGGGGGACGTACAATGAGCAGTTCTTC
TRBJ1-5,.,TRBV2,.,CASSEQTLRGQPQHF,TGTGCCAGCAGTGAACAGACTCTCCGGGGGCAGCCCCAGCATTTT
TRBJ1-4,.,TRBV19,.,CASRNYRSVATNEKLFF,TGTGCCAGTAGAAACTACAGGTCCGTTGCAACTAATGAAAAACTGTTTTTT
TRBJ2-1,TRBD2,TRBV7-9,.,CASSPLAGGPYNEQFF,TGTGCCAGCAGCCCCCTCGCGGGAGGGCCCTACAATGAGCAGTTCTTC
TRBJ2-5,TRBD2,TRBV9,.,CASSGSGTLGETQYF,TGTGCCAGCAGCGGTAGCGGGACATTAGGAGAGACCCAGTACTTC
TRBJ1-1,.,TRBV18,.,CASSPLAVNTEAFF,TGTGCCAGCTCACCACTTGCGGTGAACACTGAAGCTTTCTTT